This TCR beta chain stems from a study of cytomegalovirus exposure and HLA in healthy donors. General study results and limits: Earlier results showed most TCR beta V segments being productive about 87% or about 30% of the time. Several top significant clusters appeared, in a later analysis, to be linked to common viral pathogens. Among TCR beta chains, those listed as cytomegalovirus-associated numbered around 160.

About this clone: Its antigen is not identified.

Amplification used 60 Vbeta primers and 13 Jbeta primers. The table came from immunoSEQ multiplex PCR; TCRdb's copy has only in-frame clones and leaves some out. Of about 130,000 clones in the sample, 60% to 85% were seen once. Germline CDR1 and CDR2: SQVTM and ANQGSEA. Trimming took 4 bases from V and 4 from J, leaving 8 bases between them. The CDR3 runs to 12 residues. The rearrangement links TRBV29-1 to TRBJ2-1; D gene ambiguous. This clonotype was sampled from a woman between 40 and 55 years old in good health and CMV-seronegative. The sequenced sample consisted of PBMCs. The CDR3 loop is CSVVARYNEQFF. The CDR3 DNA sequence: TGCAGCGTTGTGGCAAGATACAATGAGCAGTTCTTC.